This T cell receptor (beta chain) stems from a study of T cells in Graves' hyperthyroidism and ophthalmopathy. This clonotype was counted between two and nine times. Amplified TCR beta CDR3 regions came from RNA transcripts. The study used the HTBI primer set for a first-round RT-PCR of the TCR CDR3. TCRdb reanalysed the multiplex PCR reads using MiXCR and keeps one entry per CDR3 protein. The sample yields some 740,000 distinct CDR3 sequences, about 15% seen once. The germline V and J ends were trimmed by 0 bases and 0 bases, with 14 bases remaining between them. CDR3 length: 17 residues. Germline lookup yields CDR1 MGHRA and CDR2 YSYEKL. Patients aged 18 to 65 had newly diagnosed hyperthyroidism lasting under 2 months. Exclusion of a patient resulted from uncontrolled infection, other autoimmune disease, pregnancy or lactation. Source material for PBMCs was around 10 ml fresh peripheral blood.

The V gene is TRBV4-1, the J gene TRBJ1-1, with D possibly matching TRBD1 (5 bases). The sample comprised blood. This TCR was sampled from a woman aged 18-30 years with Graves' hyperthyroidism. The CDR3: CASSQEEGYGVNTEAFF. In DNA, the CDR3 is TGCGCCAGCAGCCAAGAAGAGGGGTACGGGGTGAACACTGAAGCTTTCTTT.